These 25 T cell receptor beta chains originate from one sample sequenced in a study of CD8+ T cells in alopecia areata. RNA, once extracted, was reverse transcribed into cDNA for use as the sequencing template. The protocol was immunoSEQ multiplex PCR, while the TCRdb copy is restricted to in-frame clones and leaves out a portion. Observed are about 270,000 clones, no singletons, with the top ten taking more than 0.95%. Cutaneous lymph nodes were pooled and cells sorted by CD4, CD8alpha, NKG2D, NKG2ACE and more. Input material: CD4+ T cells sorted from a lymph node. The receptors originated from a C3H/HeJ mouse with alopecia areata. Mouse MHC haplotype: H2-k.

As for this clone: Gene names refer to mouse genes. The CDR3 end falls 4 residues outside the read, so it is completed with the germline J gene. The chain is built from TRBV5 and TRBJ2-2; D is uncertain. V was clipped by 4 bases and J by 2 bases, with 8 bases between them. The CDR3 sequence is 14 residues long. Germline CDR1 is LGHNA and CDR2 is YNLKQL (reference sequence). CDR3 DNA (partial): TGTGCCAGCAGCCCCCCCTTGAACACCGGG. This codes for CASSPPLNTG. The whole CDR3 protein is CASSPPLNTGQLYF.

This clone was found a few times. Gene names are mouse gene names. The read terminates 4 residues ahead of where the CDR3 ends, so the germline J gene completes it. Other DNA sequences in the sample encode the same CDR3. The chain employs TRBV1 and TRBJ1-1; tentatively, D is TRBD1 (5 bases). This CDR3 is 14 amino acids long. V lost 1 base to trimming and J lost 4 bases, with 10 bases between them. Germline-derived CDR1 and CDR2 are NSQYPW and LRSPGD (reference sequence). The CDR3 spells CTCSAGGEGTEVFF. The covered CDR3 bases are TGCACCTGCAGTGCAGGGGGGGAGGGCACA.

The table lists this clone with a few counts. The genes are named according to mouse. This chain's CDR3 is CASSQEAGGVTGQLYF. The part of the CDR3 DNA that was read is TGTGCCAGCAGCCAAGAGGCTGGGGGGGTCACCGGG. This sequence joins TRBV5 and TRBJ2-2; 9 bases map to TRBD2. The observed sequence ends 4 residues before the CDR3 terminus, with the missing tail filled in from the germline J gene. Germline CDR1 and CDR2: LGHNA and YNLKQL (reference sequence). The CDR3 spans 16 residues. V lost 0 bases, J lost 4 bases, and 3 bases stayed unmatched.

Only a few counts were recorded for this clone. Gene names and germline match the mouse. The read falls 4 residues short of the CDR3 end, and the missing part is taken from the germline J gene. V is TRBV19 and J is TRBJ1-2, with 9 bases that match TRBD1. This CDR3 is built from 15 residues. Germline trimming cut 4 bases from V and 4 bases from J; bases unmatched to any gene: 8. The V gene's germline CDR1 is FNHDT and CDR2 SITEND (reference sequence). CDR3 in amino acids: CASSPYRGQVSDYTF. The CDR3 DNA, read in part, is TGTGCCAGCAGTCCTTACAGGGGGCAAGTCTCC.

This clone was detected many times. The gene symbols are mouse symbols. The read ends 4 residues early relative to the CDR3; the germline J gene fills the gap. Other DNA sequences in the same sample also yield this CDR3. V gene TRBV13-3 combines with J gene TRBJ2-7; 7 bases match TRBD2. The junction had 2 bases not matched to a gene; V was cut back by 2 bases and J by 0 bases. Germline V gene data show CDR1 as NNHDY and CDR2 as SYVADS. The length of the CDR3 is 14 residues. The part of the CDR3 DNA that was read is TGTGCCAGCAGTGACTGGGGGAGCTCCTAT. This gives the protein CASSDWGSSY. The entire CDR3 reads CASSDWGSSYEQYF.

Points on this clone: Genes and germline come from the mouse. The read ends 4 residues shy of where the CDR3 ends; the end is completed using the germline J gene. The J gene is TRBJ2-3, the V gene TRBV13-3; 8 bases map to TRBD1. V gave up 4 bases and J gave up 1 base; unmatched junction bases: 5. From germline, CDR1 is NNHDY and CDR2 SYVADS. This CDR3 has 15 residues. CDR3 in amino acids: CASSPRGHGAETLYF. The sequenced CDR3 bases are TGTGCCAGCAGTCCCAGGGGGCATGGTGCAGAA.

For this clone: Genes and germline are mouse. Read sequence stops 4 residues before the CDR3 end, and the germline J gene provides the missing end. The same CDR3 arises from other DNA sequences in this sample as well. The chain recombines TRBV13-2 with TRBJ2-1; D unresolved. V was trimmed by 2 bases and J by 4 bases, leaving 4 bases between them. Germline V CDR1 and CDR2: NNHNN, SYGAGS (reference sequence). This CDR3 has 12 amino acids. The sequenced part of the CDR3 DNA is TGTGCCAGCGGTGAGGGTTATGCT. This translates into CASGEGYA. The whole CDR3 sequence reads CASGEGYAEQFF.

Points on this clone: Mouse germline and gene names are used. Read sequence stops 4 residues before the CDR3 end, and the germline J gene provides the missing end. The same CDR3 arises from other DNA sequences in this sample as well. V and J are TRBV5 and TRBJ2-5, with 7 bases that match TRBD1. Looked up from germline, CDR1 is LGHNA and CDR2 is YNLKQL (reference sequence). CDR3 size: 13 residues. CDR3 DNA, as far as it was read: TGTGCCAGCAGCCAAACAGGGGAGGAC. Its translation: CASSQTGED. The complete CDR3 protein is CASSQTGEDTQYF.

As regards this clone: Gene names denote mouse genes. The CDR3 extends 4 residues past the end of the read, so its final part is completed from the germline J gene. This chain joins TRBV31 and TRBJ2-3; TRBD1 agrees at 7 bases. J gave up 1 base and V 5 bases, and 6 bases lay outside the gene matches. The CDR3 loop spans 14 amino acids. The germline gives CDR1 GKSSPN, CDR2 SITVG. Here the CDR3 reads CAWETGVGAETLYF. The sequenced CDR3 bases are TGTGCCTGGGAAACAGGGGTGGGTGCAGAA.

Comments on this clone: Mouse names are used for the genes. The DNA ends 4 residues before the CDR3 does, and the rest of the CDR3 is filled in from the germline J gene. This sample also contains other DNA sequences that code for the same CDR3. V gene TRBV5 combines with J gene TRBJ2-1, with 8 bases lining up with TRBD2. The V and J ends lost 0 bases and 2 bases, in that order; junction bases with no gene match: 3. Germline V lookup: CDR1 LGHNA, CDR2 YNLKQL (reference sequence). The CDR3 contains 16 residues. The CDR3 reads CASSQEGGGYYAEQFF. The CDR3 bases that were read are TGTGCCAGCAGCCAAGAAGGGGGGGGCTACTATGCT.

In its sample, this clone was seen a few times. Gene names and germline refer to mouse. The read ends 4 residues before the CDR3 terminus; that terminus is restored from the germline J gene. This chain links TRBV13-1 with TRBJ2-3, with D perhaps TRBD2 (5 bases). The V gene's germline CDR1 is NSHNY and CDR2 SYGAGN. This CDR3 spans 13 amino acids. The CDR3 spells CASSGTFKETLYF. Incomplete CDR3 DNA: TGTGCCAGCAGTGGGACTTTTAAAGAA.

With respect to this clone: Gene names and germline match the mouse. The observed sequence ends 4 residues before the CDR3 terminus, with the missing tail filled in from the germline J gene. The V and J genes are TRBV19 and TRBJ2-4, with 11 positions matching TRBD2. V dropped 4 bases and J dropped 1; count of bases not matched to a gene: 8. Germline V gene lookup returns CDR1 FNHDT and CDR2 SITEND (reference sequence). The CDR3 runs 17 residues. The CDR3 bases that were read are TGTGCCAGCAGTCCTCACTGGGGGGGCGGGGGTCAAAAC. This sequence encodes CASSPHWGGGGQN. The CDR3 as a whole reads CASSPHWGGGGQNTLYF.

Comment on this clone: Germline and genes: mouse. The read is 4 residues too short to cover the CDR3 end, so that end is filled in from the germline J gene. This rearrangement joins TRBV5 to TRBJ2-3; D is unresolved. Germline CDR1 is LGHNA and CDR2 is YNLKQL (reference sequence). The length of the CDR3 is 14 residues. V lost 5 bases to trimming and J lost 0 bases, with 9 bases between them. CDR3 bases read: TGTGCCAGCAGCGAGCAGACTAGTGCAGAA. Protein sequence: CASSEQTSAE. The full-length CDR3 reads as CASSEQTSAETLYF.

With regard to this clone: The germline and genes are mouse ones. The CDR3 end lies 4 residues beyond the end of the read and is filled in from the germline J gene. V usage is TRBV1 and J usage is TRBJ2-4, with D uncertain. CDR3 length equals 14 residues. V was shortened by 0 bases and J by 0 bases, with 4 bases between the two germline ends. Per germline, CDR1 NSQYPW and CDR2 LRSPGD (reference sequence). The sequenced part of the CDR3 DNA is TGCACCTGCAGTGCAGAGACTAGTCAAAAC. Its protein is CTCSAETSQN. The whole CDR3 protein is CTCSAETSQNTLYF.

About this clone: These gene names are mouse names. Sequencing ends 4 residues short of the CDR3 end; the germline J gene provides the rest. The V and J genes are TRBV13-1 and TRBJ2-2; no reliable D call. Per germline, CDR1 NSHNY and CDR2 SYGAGN. The CDR3 length is 15 residues. With 1 base removed from V and 1 base from J, the gap between germline ends came to 8 bases. CDR3 bases read: TGTGCCAGCAGTGATCTGGCGCAAAACACCGGG. This gives the protein CASSDLAQNTG. In full, the CDR3 is CASSDLAQNTGQLYF.

To note about this clone: Genes and germline come from the mouse. The CDR3 end lies 4 residues beyond the end of the read and is filled in from the germline J gene. The chain couples TRBV1 to TRBJ2-7; D perhaps matches TRBD1 (5 bases). The CDR3 is 15 residues long. V lost 0 bases and J lost 2, with 11 bases in between. The germline CDR1 and CDR2 sequences are NSQYPW and LRSPGD (reference sequence). CDR3 region: CTCSAERGGTYEQYF. CDR3 DNA, as far as it was read: TGCACCTGCAGTGCAGAAAGGGGAGGAACCTAT.

With regard to this clone: The genes are named according to mouse. Read coverage stops 4 residues before the CDR3 terminus; the germline J gene supplies the remainder. V and J are TRBV19 and TRBJ2-5; 7 bases match TRBD1. Per the germline V gene, CDR1 is FNHDT and CDR2 is SITEND (reference sequence). The CDR3 sequence is 13 residues long. CDR3: CASSTRGKDTQYF. The sequenced part of the CDR3 DNA is TGTGCCAGCAGTACCAGGGGGAAAGAC.

To note about this clone: The genes are named according to mouse. The sequenced fragment ends 4 residues before the CDR3 boundary, so the rest is inferred from the germline J gene. V is TRBV19 and J is TRBJ2-7; TRBD2 matches at 8 bases. The CDR3 sequence is 14 residues long. Per germline, CDR1 FNHDT and CDR2 SITEND (reference sequence). The V and J ends lost 1 base and 3 bases, in that order; junction bases with no gene match: 3. CDR3 bases read: TGTGCCAGCAGTATAAGTGACTGGGGCTAT. It is translated as CASSISDWGY. The whole CDR3 region reads CASSISDWGYEQYF.

This clone was counted only a few times. Gene labels here are mouse ones. The read ends 4 residues early relative to the CDR3; the germline J gene fills the gap. The rearrangement links TRBV13-1 to TRBJ2-3; 7 nucleotides line up with TRBD2. This CDR3 comprises 16 residues. Germline values: CDR1 NSHNY, CDR2 SYGAGN. The junction had 8 bases not matched to a gene; V was cut back by 1 base and J by 3 bases. The CDR3 DNA, read in part, is TGTGCCAGCAGTGATCGGCTGGGGGTTCGCGCAGAA. Its protein is CASSDRLGVRAE. In full, the CDR3 is CASSDRLGVRAETLYF.

As to this clone: Mouse germline and gene names are used. The CDR3 loop reads CASSRDWGVAEQFF. The part of the CDR3 DNA that was read is TGTGCCAGCAGTCGGGACTGGGGGGTGGCT. The V gene is TRBV19, the J gene TRBJ2-1; TRBD2 aligns across 12 bases. The read falls 4 residues short of the CDR3 end, and the missing part is taken from the germline J gene. Germline V CDR1 and CDR2: FNHDT, SITEND (reference sequence). The CDR3 is 14 amino acids.

About this clone itself: The gene symbols are mouse symbols. The CDR3 extends 4 residues past the end of the read, so its final part is completed from the germline J gene. V usage is TRBV19 and J usage is TRBJ1-2; maybe TRBD1 (6 bases). The germline CDR1 and CDR2 sequences are FNHDT and SITEND (reference sequence). V lost 5 bases to trimming and J lost 3 bases, with 14 bases between them. The CDR3 length is 14 residues. CDR3 in amino acids: CASSATGPDSDYTF. The sequenced part of the CDR3 DNA is TGTGCCAGCAGCGCAACAGGGCCCGACTCC.

This clone appeared a few times. Each gene name is a mouse one. The read ends 4 residues before the CDR3 terminus; that terminus is restored from the germline J gene. Other DNA sequences within the sample encode an identical CDR3. The chain recombines TRBV13-2 with TRBJ2-3; 11 bases are a match to TRBD2. CDR1 is NNHNN and CDR2 is SYGAGS in the germline V gene (reference sequence). Unmatched junction bases numbered 5, after V lost 2 bases and J lost 0 bases. The CDR3 totals 17 residues. CDR3 DNA, as far as it was read: TGTGCCAGCGGTGAGCCCGGGACTGGGGGAAGTGCAGAA. It specifies CASGEPGTGGSAE. The CDR3 in its entirety is CASGEPGTGGSAETLYF.

As regards this clone: The genes and germline here are from mouse. This specimen includes other DNA sequences encoding the same CDR3. The CDR3 here is CASSIGGANTGQLYF. The sequenced CDR3 bases are TGTGCCAGCAGTATAGGGGGCGCAAACACCGGG. V gene TRBV19 combines with J gene TRBJ2-2; the D gene could be TRBD1 or TRBD2 (5 bases each). The CDR3 end lies 4 residues beyond the end of the read and is filled in from the germline J gene. The germline V gene has CDR1 FNHDT and CDR2 SITEND (reference sequence). The V gene lost 0 bases and the J gene lost 0 bases, with 6 bases spanning the gap. The CDR3 is made up of 15 amino acids.

A note on this clone: One base away lies a much larger clone, so this may be a sequencing read error. Gene names denote mouse genes. The read terminates 4 residues before the CDR3 end, so the remaining end is supplied by the germline J gene. The chain uses TRBV14 and TRBJ2-3; the match to TRBD1 covers 7 bases. The junction had 5 bases not matched to a gene; V was cut back by 4 bases and J by 0 bases. This CDR3 contains 15 residues. CDR1 and CDR2 (germline): SGHDT, FRDEAV. CDR3 in amino acids: CASSPGTASAETLYF. The part of the CDR3 DNA that was read is TGTGCCAGCAGTCCCGGGACAGCTAGTGCAGAA.

Turning to this clone: Gene names and germline refer to mouse. The read ends 4 residues early relative to the CDR3; the germline J gene fills the gap. V is TRBV31 and J is TRBJ2-3; tentatively, D is TRBD2 (5 bases). V lost 0 bases and J lost 0, with 13 bases in between. CDR1 is GKSSPN and CDR2 is SITVG in the germline V gene. CDR3 length: 16 residues. The CDR3 region is CAWSLVGWASAETLYF. Incomplete CDR3 DNA: TGTGCCTGGAGTCTAGTGGGCTGGGCCAGTGCAGAA.